The table lists the clone carrying this TCR beta chain with a few counts. Its antigen is as yet unknown. Primed by a sample-barcoded 5' primer and a J-beta primer mix, a second PCR proceeded for about 7 to 11 cycles. Tagging of each cDNA molecule was performed by a template-switch adaptor with 12 random nucleotides. Every sample gave at least 2.5 million paired-end reads containing CDR3. Each CDR3 protein gets one entry after TCRdb re-called the 5' RACE reads with MiXCR. In the table there are some 730,000 distinct CDR3 sequences, 22% of which are singletons. This CDR3 region has 11 residues. Trimming took 6 bases from V and 8 from J, leaving 10 bases between them. CDR1 and CDR2 (germline): MDHEN, SYDVKM. The sample is drawn from a study of blood T cells in healthy people across ages. General study results and limits: Diversity was estimated from one million T cells, and these estimates were considered underestimates.

This receptor was taken from a man in his 70s in good health. This sequence joins TRBV28 and TRBJ1-2; D not resolved. The sequenced sample was blood. DNA of the CDR3: TGTGCCAGCAGCACCCGGCGGGGCTACACCTTC. Encoded protein: CASSTRRGYTF.